This entry lists 23 T cell receptor beta chains sequenced from one sample in a study of patients and donors after allogeneic stem cell transplantation. MiXCR, run by TCRdb on the RT-PCR reads, gives a single entry per CDR3 protein. Of fewer than 500,000 distinct CDR3 sequences in the sample, 16% were seen once. The sequenced sample consisted of blood, either unsorted or a sorted T cell fraction (not recorded which). The source is a human donor who was either an allogeneic HSCT recipient or a stem cell or donor lymphocyte infusion donor (not recorded which). It is not recorded whose cells these are; they may come from a transplant donor.

This clonotype was seen more than once but under ten times. This chain joins TRBV2 and TRBJ2-5; 7 nucleotides agree with TRBD1. V was clipped by 8 bases and J by 5 bases; unmatched bases: 20. The CDR3 runs to 17 residues. Per germline, CDR1 SNHLY and CDR2 FYNNEI. The chain's CDR3 is CASGRNLKTGNTETQYF. The CDR3 region has the DNA TGTGCCAGCGGCCGAAACCTGAAGACAGGGAATACGGAGACCCAGTACTTC. Full variable domain (remainder filled in from reference TRBV2 and TRBJ2-5): EPEVTQTPSHQVTQMGQEVILRCVPISNHLYFYWYRQILGQKVEFLVSFYNNEISEKSEIFDDQFSVERPDGSNFTLKIRSTKLEDSAMYFCASGRNLKTGNTETQYFGPGTRLLVL.

This clonotype was detected many times. The V gene is TRBV7-2, the J gene TRBJ2-7; D is unresolved. The ends were cut back, 3 bases at V and 7 bases at J, with 16 bases in the middle. Germline CDR1 and CDR2: SGHTA and FQGNSA. This CDR3 has 14 amino acids. CDR3 nucleotides: TGTGCCAGCAGCTTGGACGTAGAGGTGGGGGAGCAGTACTTC. Translated, it gives CASSLDVEVGEQYF.

This clonotype was counted between two and nine times. This rearrangement joins TRBV4-3 to TRBJ2-5; D is unclear. The germline V and J ends were trimmed by 6 bases and 4 bases, with 18 bases remaining between them. CDR1 is LGHNA, CDR2 YSLEER, per germline. The CDR3 covers 15 residues. CDR3 sequence: CASSPWHLVRETQYF. The CDR3 bases are TGCGCCAGCAGTCCATGGCATCTTGTGCGAGAGACCCAGTACTTC.

The rearrangement links TRBV6-6 to TRBJ2-5, with D maybe TRBD2 (5 bases). Looked up from germline, CDR1 is MNHNY and CDR2 is SVGAGI (reference sequence). V gave up 5 bases and J gave up 7 bases, with 8 bases separating them. This CDR3 contains 11 residues. The CDR3 DNA sequence: TGTGCCAGCAGTACCCGGGGGACCCAGTACTTC. Amino acid sequence: CASSTRGTQYF.

In its sample, this clonotype was seen a few times. J is TRBJ2-7 and V is TRBV2, with unresolved D. The germline gives CDR1 SNHLY, CDR2 FYNNEI. The CDR3 loop spans 15 amino acids. Trimming shortened V by 6 bases and J by 0 bases, and 15 bases separated the two germline ends. DNA of the CDR3: TGTGCCAGCAGGCCCCAGGACGGTGTCTCCTACGAGCAGTACTTC. Protein sequence: CASRPQDGVSYEQYF.

This clonotype was counted only a few times. The rearrangement joins TRBV5-4 to TRBJ2-4; D may correspond to TRBD1 or TRBD2 (7 bases each). The V and J ends lost 4 bases and 4 bases respectively, with 18 bases between them. Germline lookup yields CDR1 SGHNT and CDR2 YYREEE (reference sequence). The CDR3 has 16 amino acids. CDR3 nucleotide sequence: TGTGCCAGCAGCCCAGGGGGGACTACGGGGAAAAACATTCAGTACTTC. It encodes CASSPGGTTGKNIQYF.

This clonotype was seen many times. The chain combines TRBV29-1 with TRBJ1-1; D uncertain. Per the germline V gene, CDR1 is SQVTM and CDR2 is ANQGSEA. V was shortened by 6 bases and J by 5 bases, with 7 bases between the two germline ends. The CDR3 spans 10 residues. CDR3 residues: CSVGRTEAFF. The CDR3 region has the DNA TGCAGCGTGGGAAGAACTGAAGCTTTCTTT.

The chain is built from TRBV7-9 and TRBJ1-1, with TRBD1 matching over 9 bases. CDR3 size: 15 residues. After removal of 1 base from V and 8 bases from J, the junction contained 8 bases not matched to a gene. From germline, CDR1 is SEHNR and CDR2 FQNEAQ (reference sequence). CDR3 in amino acids: CASSLGDREREEAFF. The CDR3 DNA is TGTGCCAGCAGCTTAGGGGACAGGGAGAGAGAGGAAGCTTTCTTT.

CDR3 sequence: CASAGLRLGGDTQYF. Written as DNA, the CDR3 is TGTGCCAGCGCGGGCCTTAGGCTAGGAGGGGATACGCAGTATTTT. The chain carries TRBV6-1 and TRBJ2-3; maybe TRBD2 (6 bases). Germline-derived CDR1 and CDR2 are MNHNS and SASEGT. Trimming shortened V by 8 bases and J by 6 bases, and 21 bases separated the two germline ends. There are 15 residues in the CDR3.

CDR3 region: CASSRPGTSGGYEQYF. Here the CDR3 DNA reads TGTGCCAGCAGCCGCCCCGGGACTAGCGGGGGGTACGAGCAGTACTTC. V is TRBV12-3 or TRBV12-4 and J is TRBJ2-7, with 15 bases aligning to TRBD2. CDR3 length: 16 residues. The V gene end was trimmed by 6 bases and the J gene end by 4 bases; junction bases not matched to a gene: 7.

V and J are TRBV5-1 and TRBJ1-3, with D maybe TRBD1 (5 bases). The germline V gene has CDR1 SGHRS and CDR2 YFSETQ. The CDR3 extends over 17 amino acids. Trimming removed 6 bases from V and 0 bases from J, with 19 bases in between. The CDR3 region is CASTPGARGPSGNTIYF. Written as DNA, the CDR3 is TGCGCCAGCACCCCCGGGGCTAGAGGCCCCTCTGGAAACACCATATATTTT.

This clonotype was seen ten or more times. The chain links TRBV10-3 to TRBJ2-1; D is possibly TRBD2 (5 bases). Trimming pared 2 bases from V and 5 bases from J, leaving 19 bases between. The CDR3 extends over 17 amino acids. Germline V gene lookup returns CDR1 ENHRY and CDR2 SYGVKD. Written as DNA, the CDR3 is TGTGCCATCAGTGAGGAAAACCGCTCCGAGCGGAACAATGAGCAGTTCTTC. This sequence encodes CAISEENRSERNNEQFF.

V usage is TRBV4-3 and J usage is TRBJ1-3, with no clear D. Germline CDR1 and CDR2: LGHNA and YSLEER. Trimming removed 3 bases from V and 5 bases from J, with 11 bases in between. This CDR3 spans 14 amino acids. The CDR3 DNA sequence: TGCGCCAGCAGCCACCGGGCTTTCCGAAACACCATATATTTT. Protein product: CASSHRAFRNTIYF.

This clonotype appeared a few times. This chain connects TRBV7-2 to TRBJ2-2, with TRBD2 matching 8 bases. The CDR3 covers 13 residues. With V trimmed by 8 bases and J by 4 bases, 3 bases remained unmatched. Per the germline V gene, CDR1 is SGHTA and CDR2 is FQGNSA. The CDR3 DNA is TGTGCCAGCCATCGGGGGGGCACCGGGGAGCTGTTTTTT. It specifies CASHRGGTGELFF.

V usage is TRBV6-1 and J usage is TRBJ2-5; 8 bases agree with TRBD1. After removal of 6 bases from V and 5 bases from J, the junction contained 5 bases not matched to a gene. This CDR3 spans 13 amino acids. CDR1 MNHNS and CDR2 SASEGT come from the germline V gene. Here the CDR3 reads CASRRTGTETQYF. The CDR3 DNA reads as TGTGCCAGCAGGCGGACAGGGACCGAGACCCAGTACTTC.

This clonotype was seen only a few times. The chain uses TRBV2 and TRBJ2-1; TRBD1 aligns across 7 bases. Trimming removed 5 bases from V and 0 bases from J; junction bases left unmatched: 4. This CDR3 is 15 amino acids long. Germline V gene data show CDR1 as SNHLY and CDR2 as FYNNEI. This CDR3 is CASSSDRVSYNEQFF. The CDR3, as DNA: TGTGCCAGCAGTTCCGACAGGGTCTCCTACAATGAGCAGTTCTTC.

The chain recombines TRBV12-3 or TRBV12-4 with TRBJ2-7; a possible D gene is TRBD1 (6 bases). This CDR3 spans 14 amino acids. The V end was cut by 6 bases, the J end by 2 bases, with 14 bases between. CDR3: CASRFDRFPYEQYF. In DNA form, the CDR3 reads TGTGCCAGCAGATTTGACAGGTTTCCCTACGAGCAGTACTTC.

The J gene is TRBJ2-1, the V gene TRBV7-9; D ambiguous. The CDR3 covers 10 residues. The V end was cut by 6 bases, the J end by 10 bases, with 7 bases between. Germline CDR1 and CDR2: SEHNR and FQNEAQ (reference sequence). Here the CDR3 reads CASSFGEQFF. In DNA form, the CDR3 reads TGTGCCAGCAGTTTCGGCGAGCAGTTCTTC.

This clonotype was counted at least ten times. This chain joins TRBV20-1 and TRBJ2-1, with 12 positions matching TRBD1. CDR1 and CDR2 (germline): DFQATT, SNEGSKA (reference sequence). V gave up 6 bases and J gave up 8 bases; unmatched junction bases: 8. CDR3 length: 14 residues. CDR3 loop: CSAIPGQGAHEQFF. Here the CDR3 DNA reads TGCAGTGCGATCCCGGGACAGGGGGCCCATGAGCAGTTCTTC.

This clonotype was recorded many times. This chain joins TRBV18 and TRBJ2-1; the D is unclear. Germline-derived CDR1 and CDR2 are KGHSH and LQKENI. Trimming cost V 1 base and J 3 bases, with 7 bases left between them. The CDR3 is 14 residues long. This CDR3 reads CASSPLSLYNEQFF. In nucleotides, the CDR3 is TGTGCCAGCTCACCACTTTCGCTCTACAATGAGCAGTTCTTC.

This clonotype has a count of ten or more. J is TRBJ2-1 and V is TRBV29-1, with 10 bases that match TRBD1. Per germline, CDR1 SQVTM and CDR2 ANQGSEA. The CDR3 sequence is 15 residues long. V lost 7 bases to trimming and J lost 6 bases; unmatched junction nucleotides: 12. The CDR3 region has the DNA TGCAGCGCTATACCGGGACAGGGGAGAGGCAATGAGCAGTTCTTC. As protein: CSAIPGQGRGNEQFF.

The chain links TRBV12-3 or TRBV12-4 to TRBJ1-1; D remains ambiguous. The CDR3 totals 14 residues. V was pared by 3 bases and J by 0 bases, with 8 bases between. CDR3 DNA sequence: TGTGCCAGCAGTTTTGATTGGATGAACACTGAAGCTTTCTTT. Its translation: CASSFDWMNTEAFF.

This clonotype was detected a few times. The chain employs TRBV20-1 and TRBJ2-1; 12 bases align to TRBD2. The ends lost 3 bases at V and 4 bases at J; junction bases unmatched: 4. The CDR3 runs to 15 residues. From germline, CDR1 is DFQATT and CDR2 SNEGSKA (reference sequence). CDR3 nucleotide sequence: TGCAGTGCTAGGAGGACTAGCGGGGCTTACAATGAGCAGTTCTTC. Translation gives CSARRTSGAYNEQFF.